Shown below are 8 T cell receptor beta chains from a single sample sequenced in a study of blood T cells in healthy people across ages. A second PCR, run for about 7 to 11 cycles, used a sample-barcoded 5' primer plus a J-beta primer mix. MiXCR was run by TCRdb on the 5' RACE reads, yielding one entry per CDR3 protein. The table records 1.5 million to 2 million distinct CDR3 sequences, about 50% of them present only once. Source material: blood. These receptors all stem from a middle-aged woman in good health.

The chain joins TRBV20-1 to TRBJ2-1; 7 bases are a match to TRBD1. This CDR3 has 12 residues. Per the germline V gene, CDR1 is DFQATT and CDR2 is SNEGSKA (reference sequence). Trimming removed 1 base from V and 8 bases from J; junction bases left unmatched: 2. Written as DNA, the CDR3 is TGCAGTGCTAGAGTTCAGGGGGATGAGCAGTTCTTC. Translating it yields CSARVQGDEQFF.

This clonotype was seen a few times. The rearrangement uses TRBV9 and TRBJ2-6; D is undetermined. V was shortened by 0 bases and J by 4 bases, with 11 bases between the two germline ends. This CDR3 contains 16 residues. CDR1 is SGDLS and CDR2 is YYNGEE in the germline V gene. The CDR3 bases are TGTGCCAGCAGCGTAGATGATTTGTGGGGGGCCAACGTCCTGACTTTC. Encoded protein: CASSVDDLWGANVLTF. Full variable domain (outside the CDR3, taken from reference TRBV9 and TRBJ2-6): DSGVTQTPKHLITATGQRVTLRCSPRSGDLSVYWYQQSLDQGLQFLIQYYNGEERAKGNILERFSAQQFPDLHSELNLSSLELGDSALYFCASSVDDLWGANVLTFGAGSRLTVL.

V usage is TRBV5-1 and J usage is TRBJ2-1; TRBD1 aligns across 8 bases. The germline V gene has CDR1 SGHRS and CDR2 YFSETQ. The CDR3 has 15 residues. Unmatched junction bases numbered 11, after V lost 7 bases and J lost 5 bases. The CDR3 protein is CASSAGRGQNNEQFF. The CDR3 region has the DNA TGCGCCAGCTCGGCGGGCAGGGGGCAGAACAATGAGCAGTTCTTC.

This clonotype was counted only a few times. J is TRBJ2-5 and V is TRBV27, with no clear D. The CDR3 extends over 14 amino acids. V was cut by 2 bases and J by 1 base, with 8 bases left in between. The germline V gene has CDR1 MNHEY and CDR2 SMNVEV (reference sequence). CDR3 residues: CASSLNPTQETQYF. The DNA of the CDR3 is TGTGCCAGCAGTTTAAATCCGACCCAAGAGACCCAGTACTTC.

The CDR3 loop reads CASSEEGIRGAFF. CDR3 DNA: TGTGCCAGCAGTGAAGAGGGCATACGGGGAGCTTTCTTT. The gene calls are TRBV6-1 and TRBJ1-1; D is unresolved. The germline V gene has CDR1 MNHNS and CDR2 SASEGT. Trimming cost V 1 base and J 10 bases, with 13 bases left between them. CDR3 length: 13 residues.

The V and J genes are TRBV9 and TRBJ2-1, with TRBD2 matching over 7 bases. Germline CDR1 and CDR2: SGDLS and YYNGEE. Losses at the gene ends were 3 bases for V and 13 bases for J; bases not matched to a gene: 13. The CDR3 spans 14 residues. Here the CDR3 DNA reads TGTGCCAGCAGCGCGGGCGGGAGAGAAGAGACCCAGTTCTTC. Encoded protein: CASSAGGREETQFF.

The chain combines TRBV7-8 with TRBJ2-1; 10 nucleotides line up with TRBD2. Losses at the gene ends were 6 bases for V and 0 bases for J; bases not matched to a gene: 14. Germline V gives CDR1 SGHVS, CDR2 FQNEAQ. The CDR3 is 19 residues long. The CDR3 nucleotides are TGTGCCAGCAGAGATACCGGGACTAGCGTTCAGAGCTCCTACAATGAGCAGTTCTTC. Protein product: CASRDTGTSVQSSYNEQFF.

The chain combines TRBV20-1 with TRBJ2-7; TRBD1 agrees at 9 bases. This CDR3 contains 17 residues. CDR1 is DFQATT and CDR2 is SNEGSKA in the germline V gene (reference sequence). V dropped 3 bases and J dropped 5; count of bases not matched to a gene: 17. The CDR3 bases are TGCAGTGCTAGCGGGACAGGGATAGCCCGCGGGCGCAACGAGCAGTACTTC. Protein sequence: CSASGTGIARGRNEQYF.